The rows below give T cell receptor beta chains drawn from one sample of a study of tumor-infiltrating lymphocytes in primary liver carcinoma. TCRdb reprocessed the multiplex PCR reads via MiXCR and lists one record per CDR3 protein. The data show around 71,000 distinct CDR3 sequences, over 55% seen once. Specimen: liver tumor tissue from sampling region 4. The source of these receptors is a woman aged 55-75 years with primary liver carcinoma and hepatitis B virus infection. CDR3s include the opening cysteine and the closing phenylalanine or tryptophan. The order of the fields is clone size, V gene, CDR3 length, J gene, D gene, CDR3 DNA, CDR3 protein. D genes are given only for firm matches. Where a row states a size, it is once, few, many or the class of an expanded clone; other rows omit it.

once	TRBV28	16	TRBJ2-2	TRBD2	TGTGCCAGCAGTTTCGGGACTAGCGGGAGGTACCGGGAGCTGTTGTTT	CASSFGTSGRYRELLF
.	TRBV29-1	16	TRBJ2-3	TRBD2	TGCAGCCTTGGAGCACCGGGACTAGCAGGAGTTGATACGCAGTATTTT	CSLGAPGLAGVDTQYF
.	TRBV5-6	16	TRBJ2-3	TRBD2	TGTGCCAGTGGGTCGGAAGAGAGGACTAGCTCAGATACGCAGTATTTC	CASGSEERTSSDTQYF
.	TRBV24-1	15	TRBJ2-3	.	TGTGTCACCAGTGATTCATCCTCAAGCACAGATACGCAGTATTTT	CVTSDSSSSTDTQYF
once	TRBV5-1	15	TRBJ2-7	.	TGCGCCAGCAGCGCCACGACAAGGGGCTTAAGGGAACAGTACTTC	CASSATTRGLREQYF
many	TRBV29-1	13	TRBJ2-3	.	TGCAGCGTTGGGGAATGGAGCACAGATACGCAGTATTTT	CSVGEWSTDTQYF
.	TRBV29-1	17	TRBJ1-1	TRBD1	TGCAGTGTTGACAGGGAGGAGCCAACGGTCATGAACACTGAAGCTTTCTTT	CSVDREEPTVMNTEAFF
large	TRBV29-1	11	TRBJ2-3	TRBD1	TGCAGCGTGGCGGACAGGGAGAGAGTGTATTTT	CSVADRERVYF
few	TRBV11-3	14	TRBJ2-2	.	TGTCCCAGCAGCTTACGGGGGGCTGCCGGGGAGCTGTTCTTT	CPSSLRGAAGELFF
many	TRBV6-1	15	TRBJ2-5	TRBD2	TGTGCCAGCAGTACCCAAGCGGGAGGTTACGAGACCCAGTACTTC	CASSTQAGGYETQYF
.	TRBV12-3/TRBV12-4	16	TRBJ2-5	TRBD2	TGTGCCAGCAGTTCCACTAGCGGGAGGGCTGCGGAGACCCAGTACTTC	CASSSTSGRAAETQYF
.	TRBV2	16	TRBJ2-1	TRBD2	TGTGCCAGCAGTGAAGCTAGCGGGAGATCCTACAATGAGCAGTTCTTC	CASSEASGRSYNEQFF
.	TRBV6-1	15	TRBJ2-6	.	TGTGCCGGCAGTGAAAGGCAGGCTGGGGCCTACGTCCTGACTTTC	CAGSERQAGAYVLTF
.	TRBV6-5	13	TRBJ1-1	.	TGTGCCAGCAGTTGCCGAGGGCCCACTGAAGCTTTCTTC	CASSCRGPTEAFF
.	TRBV10-3	14	TRBJ1-1	.	TGTGCCATCAGGGGCTCCGGGACCTACACTGAAGCTTTCTTT	CAIRGSGTYTEAFF
many	TRBV28	17	TRBJ1-1	TRBD1	TGTGCCAGCAGTTCCGTACTCGCCAACAGGGGGAACACTGAAGCTTTCTTT	CASSSVLANRGNTEAFF
.	TRBV2	14	TRBJ2-3	.	TGTGCCAACGTTGGAGCGTGGACCACAGATACGCAGTATTTT	CANVGAWTTDTQYF
.	TRBV11-2	19	TRBJ1-3	TRBD1	TGTGCCAGCAGCTTACGCCCTGACAGGGGAGCGTACTCTGGAAACACCAAATATTTT	CASSLRPDRGAYSGNTKYF
.	TRBV6-2/TRBV6-3	16	TRBJ2-3	.	TGTGCCAGCGGAATGGGGGACGCCTTCTCCACAGATACGCAGTATTTT	CASGMGDAFSTDTQYF
.	TRBV6-2/TRBV6-3	13	TRBJ2-1	TRBD2	TGTACCACCAGGCTAGCGGGTTTCGGACCACAGTTCTTC	CTTRLAGFGPQFF
once	TRBV12-3/TRBV12-4	14	TRBJ2-3	.	TGTGCCAGCAGTCCCACGGGGCACACGGTTATGCAGTATTTT	CASSPTGHTVMQYF
many	TRBV12-3/TRBV12-4	15	TRBJ2-2	.	TGTGCCAGCCCGGCTAGCGACCCGGACACCGGGGAGCTGTTTTTT	CASPASDPDTGELFF
.	TRBV7-8	15	TRBJ2-7	.	TGTGCCAGTCAAATGGCGGCTAGCAGTTCCTACGAGCAGTACTTC	CASQMAASSSYEQYF
.	TRBV6-5	16	TRBJ2-1	.	TGTGCCAGCAGTTACCATCCAGCGGTGGACTACAATGAGCTGTTCTTC	CASSYHPAVDYNELFF
many	TRBV6-1	15	TRBJ2-7	TRBD2	TGTGCCAGCAGTGGACGGACTAGCGTCACCTACGAGCAGTACTTC	CASSGRTSVTYEQYF
.	TRBV11-2	13	TRBJ2-3	.	TGTGCCAACAGCTTAAATCGAGGAGATACGCGGTATTTT	CANSLNRGDTRYF
.	TRBV6-1	15	TRBJ2-2	.	TGTGCCAGCAGTTTCTTACAGAGAGGCACCGGGGAGCTGTTTTTT	CASSFLQRGTGELFF
.	TRBV12-3/TRBV12-4	14	TRBJ2-5	.	TGTGCCAGCGGTCGGACTGGGGGCCGGGAGACCCAGTACTTC	CASGRTGGRETQYF
many	TRBV5-5	15	TRBJ2-1	TRBD2	TGTGCCAGCAGCTCGACTAGCGGGAGTGGGGGTGAGCAGTTCTTC	CASSSTSGSGGEQFF
many	TRBV5-6	15	TRBJ2-1	.	TGTGCCAGCCAAGACCGGGGGAACTTTTACAATGAGCAGTTCTTC	CASQDRGNFYNEQFF
many	TRBV7-9	18	TRBJ2-1	TRBD2	TGTGCCAGCAGCGGTAGCCGGGTTAGCGGGAGTTCCTACAATGAGCAGTTCTTC	CASSGSRVSGSSYNEQFF
.	TRBV11-2	18	TRBJ2-7	.	TGTGCCAGCAGCCTTCTAACGGGAGCCGCTCAATTTTTCTACGAGCAGTACTTC	CASSLLTGAAQFFYEQYF
.	TRBV11-1	14	TRBJ2-7	TRBD2	TGTGACAGCAACTTAGACCTAGCGGGAGTCGAGCACTACTTC	CDSNLDLAGVEHYF
many	TRBV2	13	TRBJ2-7	.	TGTGCCAGCAGTGTCACAGGCTACTACGAGCAGTACTTC	CASSVTGYYEQYF
.	TRBV15	15	TRBJ2-2	.	TGTGCCACCAGCAGAGATCGGCCCGGCGCCGGGGAGCTGTTTTTT	CATSRDRPGAGELFF
.	TRBV9	16	TRBJ2-3	TRBD1	TGTGCCAGCAGCCCCCGACAGGGGGCCTTCACAGATACGCAGTATTTT	CASSPRQGAFTDTQYF
many	TRBV29-1	16	TRBJ2-3	TRBD2	TGCAGCGCGAGGGGTAAGGCTAGCGGGAGCACAGATACGCAGTATTTT	CSARGKASGSTDTQYF
few	TRBV30	14	TRBJ1-2	.	TGTGCCTGGAGTGTCGGGGGTTGGAGCTATGGCTGCACCTTC	CAWSVGGWSYGCTF
.	TRBV4-1	15	TRBJ2-1	.	TGCGACAGCAGCGAAGATTCGGCAGGGTACCTTGAGCACTTCTTC	CDSSEDSAGYLEHFF
.	TRBV6-2/TRBV6-3	14	TRBJ2-5	TRBD2	TGTGCCAGCCTCCATGGGAGGGCCGCGGAGACCCAGTACTTC	CASLHGRAAETQYF
.	TRBV11-2	14	TRBJ1-2	TRBD1	TGCGCCAGCAACTCAAACAGGGGATTCTATGGCTACACCTTC	CASNSNRGFYGYTF
.	TRBV28	15	TRBJ1-5	TRBD1	TGTGCCAGCAGTCGAGGACAGGGGTGGTATCGGCCCCAGCATTTT	CASSRGQGWYRPQHF